The T cell receptor beta chain under discussion was sequenced for a study of cytomegalovirus exposure and HLA in healthy donors. Study details: Later, an analysis reported that the 130 or so validation repertoires had used the same platform as the roughly 700 first-cohort repertoires.

It was the approximately 130-subject validation cohort, separate from the approximately 690-subject first cohort, to which the donors belonged. The protocol was immunoSEQ multiplex PCR, while the TCRdb copy is restricted to in-frame clones and leaves out a portion. The repertoire holds 130,000 to 150,000 clones, with around 90% as singletons. Regarding this clone: Its antigen is currently unknown.

The germline V gene has CDR1 MNHNS and CDR2 SASEGT. CDR3 length: 15 amino acids. V was shortened by 1 base and J by 0 bases, with 9 bases between the two germline ends. Study observations and caveats: One later analysis, an examination of the 100 to 150 validation repertoires, found that first-cohort TCR clusters tended to co-occur in them.

The J gene is TRBJ1-1, the V gene TRBV6-1; D call uncertain. The sequence was collected from a woman aged 18-29 years in good health and CMV-seropositive. Sequencing was performed on PBMCs. The CDR3 DNA is TGTGCCAGCAGTGAAGGGCCCGTGCTGAACACTGAAGCTTTCTTT. Translating it yields CASSEGPVLNTEAFF.